This entry lists 16 T cell receptor beta chains sequenced from one sample in a study of shared clonotypes between healthy human individuals. Naive CD8 cells lacked CD45RO and underwent positive selection for CCR7, leaving out terminally differentiated effector memory CD45RA+ cells. Here immunoSEQ multiplex PCR was the method, and the copy in TCRdb shows in-frame clones only, minus some. The repertoire consists of millions of clones, with about 95% occurring once and the leading ten covering 0.85% to 1.2%. Sequenced material: naive CD8+ T cells sorted from blood. The receptors stem from a man between 18 and 35 years old in good health.

The rearrangement links TRBV4-1 to TRBJ2-1; D assignment may be TRBD1 or TRBD2 (6 bases each). V shed 1 base and J shed 4 bases, with 11 bases lying between them. The CDR3 totals 15 residues. Germline CDR1 MGHRA, CDR2 YSYEKL. The CDR3 region has the DNA TGCGCCAGCAGCCAAGTAGGAGGGGGGTACAATGAGCAGTTCTTC. Translated, it gives CASSQVGGGYNEQFF.

V usage is TRBV28 and J usage is TRBJ2-2, with D possibly matching TRBD1 (6 bases). The CDR3 length is 14 residues. V was trimmed by 2 bases and J by 3 bases, leaving 7 bases between them. Germline CDR1 and CDR2: MDHEN and SYDVKM. For the CDR3, the DNA is TGTGCCAGCAGTTTAACAGGGCACACCGGGGAGCTGTTTTTT. It is translated as CASSLTGHTGELFF.

The chain recombines TRBV2 with TRBJ2-1, with 8 bases matching TRBD2. Trimming took 4 bases from V and 5 from J; bases not matched to a gene: 10. Germline V gives CDR1 SNHLY, CDR2 FYNNEI. The length of the CDR3 is 16 residues. The CDR3 protein is CASSAAGTRVNNEQFF. For the CDR3, the DNA is TGTGCCAGCAGTGCCGCCGGGACTAGAGTCAACAATGAGCAGTTCTTC.

The gene calls are TRBV7-6 and TRBJ2-2, with 9 bases that match TRBD2. This CDR3 is 16 amino acids long. Per germline, CDR1 SGHVS and CDR2 FNYEAQ. The V gene end was trimmed by 5 bases and the J gene end by 6 bases; junction bases not matched to a gene: 10. CDR3 nucleotide sequence: TGTGCCAGCAGCCGCGGGGGGGCCTTGATGGCCGGGGAGCTGTTTTTT. Its translation: CASSRGGALMAGELFF.

The chain has TRBV27 and TRBJ1-2; 10 positions match TRBD1. Germline V lookup: CDR1 MNHEY, CDR2 SMNVEV (reference sequence). J gave up 8 bases and V 5 bases, and 5 bases lay outside the gene matches. This CDR3 is 13 amino acids long. The CDR3 sequence is CASSIGQGEGYTF. As DNA, the CDR3 is TGTGCCAGCAGTATAGGACAGGGGGAGGGCTACACCTTC.

The genes are TRBV5-1 and TRBJ2-7; D unclear. The CDR3 contains 15 residues. Germline V gene sequence: CDR1 SGHRS, CDR2 YFSETQ. Trimming left V 4 bases short and J 7 bases short, with 21 bases between. The CDR3 loop reads CASSRIRASDGEQYF. DNA of the CDR3: TGCGCCAGCAGCAGGATCCGGGCCTCTGATGGGGAGCAGTACTTC.

The gene calls are TRBV28 and TRBJ2-1; 7 bases map to TRBD1. There are 13 residues in the CDR3. J was trimmed by 3 bases and V by 8 bases; bases with no gene match: 4. Germline loops: CDR1 MDHEN, CDR2 SYDVKM. The CDR3 sequence: CASGGQHYNEQFF. The CDR3 nucleotides read TGTGCCAGCGGGGGACAGCACTACAATGAGCAGTTCTTC.

Worth noting for this clone: Other DNA sequences within the sample encode an identical CDR3. The genes are TRBV6-5 and TRBJ1-2, with D possibly TRBD1 on 5 matching bases. Deletions cut 2 bases from V and 7 bases from J, with 11 bases between. The CDR3 is 13 amino acids. From germline, CDR1 is MNHEY and CDR2 SVGAGI. CDR3 residues: CASSYLQGSGYTF. CDR3 nucleotides: TGTGCCAGCAGTTACCTCCAGGGTTCTGGCTACACCTTC.

This chain connects TRBV7-2 to TRBJ1-5; TRBD1 matches at 7 bases. V dropped 4 bases and J dropped 10; count of bases not matched to a gene: 13. The CDR3 is made up of 15 amino acids. Germline V gives CDR1 SGHTA, CDR2 FQGNSA. CDR3 amino acids: CASSSTQGLPIPQHF. In DNA, the CDR3 is TGTGCCAGCAGCTCCACACAGGGGTTACCCATCCCCCAGCATTTT.

This chain joins TRBV27 and TRBJ2-1, with 9 bases fitting TRBD1. V shed 9 bases and J 5 bases; nucleotides not matched to a gene: 5. The germline CDR1 and CDR2 sequences are MNHEY and SMNVEV (reference sequence). The CDR3 is made up of 13 amino acids. DNA for the CDR3: TGTGCCAGTGGACAGGGGTTTGACAATGAGCAGTTCTTC. As protein: CASGQGFDNEQFF.

This chain joins TRBV4-3 and TRBJ2-4, with 8 bases matching TRBD2. V was pared by 4 bases and J by 1 base, with 6 bases of the junction left unmatched. The CDR3 is 16 amino acids. Germline V gene sequence: CDR1 LGHNA, CDR2 YSLEER. In DNA form, the CDR3 reads TGCGCCAGCAGCCGCCGAGCGGGAGAGGCCAAAAACATTCAGTACTTC. This sequence encodes CASSRRAGEAKNIQYF.

The V call is TRBV6-5, the J call TRBJ2-4; 7 bases are a match to TRBD2. The ends lost 0 bases at V and 1 base at J; junction bases unmatched: 3. The CDR3 extends over 16 amino acids. Germline V lookup: CDR1 MNHEY, CDR2 SVGAGI. The CDR3 reads CASSYSGLGAKNIQYF. In DNA, the CDR3 is TGTGCCAGCAGTTACTCCGGACTAGGGGCCAAAAACATTCAGTACTTC.

This sequence joins TRBV7-9 and TRBJ2-7; tentatively, D is TRBD1 or TRBD2 (7 bases each). The CDR3 loop spans 16 amino acids. The V end was cut by 5 bases, the J end by 0 bases, with 17 bases between. CDR1 and CDR2 (germline): SEHNR, FQNEAQ (reference sequence). CDR3 loop: CASSPPGGDHSYEQYF. In DNA, the CDR3 is TGTGCCAGCAGCCCACCAGGGGGGGACCACTCCTACGAGCAGTACTTC.

DNA for the CDR3: TGCGCCAGCAGCCAAGAGCCTGCGGTAGGGACCCAGTACTTC. Amino acid sequence: CASSQEPAVGTQYF. The chain links TRBV4-1 to TRBJ2-5; unclear D gene. The germline gives CDR1 MGHRA, CDR2 YSYEKL. The CDR3 has 14 residues. V was cut by 0 bases and J by 7 bases, with 12 bases left in between.

The genes are TRBV5-4 and TRBJ1-2; TRBD1 is a possible D gene (5 bases). Deletions cut 5 bases from V and 3 bases from J, with 11 bases between. This CDR3 spans 13 amino acids. CDR1 and CDR2 from the germline V gene are SGHNT and YYREEE (reference sequence). The CDR3: CASRYGTDYGYTF. CDR3 in DNA: TGTGCCAGCAGATACGGGACGGACTATGGCTACACCTTC.

The rearrangement uses TRBV29-1 and TRBJ2-7, with TRBD1 identical over 9 bases. After removal of 6 bases from V and 5 bases from J, the junction contained 5 bases not matched to a gene. The CDR3 has 12 residues. The V gene's germline CDR1 is SQVTM and CDR2 ANQGSEA. CDR3: CSVRDRVDEQYF. In DNA form, the CDR3 reads TGCAGCGTGCGGGACAGGGTGGACGAGCAGTACTTC.